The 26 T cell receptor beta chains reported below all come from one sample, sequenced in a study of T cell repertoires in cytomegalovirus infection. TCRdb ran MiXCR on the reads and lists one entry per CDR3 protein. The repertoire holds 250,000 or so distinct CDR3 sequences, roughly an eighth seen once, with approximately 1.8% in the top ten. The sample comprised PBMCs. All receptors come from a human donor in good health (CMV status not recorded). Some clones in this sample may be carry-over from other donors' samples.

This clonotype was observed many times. CDR3 region: CSAREGSYGYTF. The CDR3 DNA sequence: TGCAGTGCTAGAGAGGGTTCCTATGGCTACACCTTC. The chain carries TRBV20-1 and TRBJ1-2; unclear D gene. The CDR3 has 12 amino acids. Germline V gene lookup returns CDR1 DFQATT and CDR2 SNEGSKA (reference sequence). V was pared by 0 bases and J by 4 bases, with 6 bases between.

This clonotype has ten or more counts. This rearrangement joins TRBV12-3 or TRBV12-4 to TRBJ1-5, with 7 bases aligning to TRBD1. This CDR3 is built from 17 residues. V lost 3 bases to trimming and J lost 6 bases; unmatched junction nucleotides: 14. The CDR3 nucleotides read TGTGCCAGCAGTTTCGTTTTAGGGGGCCAGGGTACTCAGCCCCAGCATTTT. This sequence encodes CASSFVLGGQGTQPQHF.

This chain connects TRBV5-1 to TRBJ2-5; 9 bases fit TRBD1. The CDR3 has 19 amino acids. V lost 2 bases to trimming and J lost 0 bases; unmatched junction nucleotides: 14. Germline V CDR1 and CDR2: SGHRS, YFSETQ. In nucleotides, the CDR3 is TGCGCCAGCAGCTTTCGGACAGGGGCCGTGACTATCGACCAAGAGACCCAGTACTTC. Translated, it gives CASSFRTGAVTIDQETQYF. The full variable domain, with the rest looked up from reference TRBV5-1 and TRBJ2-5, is KAGVTQTPRYLIKTRGQQVTLSCSPISGHRSVSWYQQTPGQGLQFLFEYFSETQRNKGNFPGRFSGRQFSNSRSEMNVSTLELGDSALYLCASSFRTGAVTIDQETQYFGPGTRLLVL.

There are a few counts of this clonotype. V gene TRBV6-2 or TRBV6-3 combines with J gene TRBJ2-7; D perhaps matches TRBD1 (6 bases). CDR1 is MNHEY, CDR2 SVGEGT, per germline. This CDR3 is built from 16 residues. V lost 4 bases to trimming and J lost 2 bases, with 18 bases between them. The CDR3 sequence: CASSSPQGRLPYEQYF. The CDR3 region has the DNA TGTGCCAGCAGTTCCCCCCAGGGGCGCCTACCCTACGAGCAGTACTTC.

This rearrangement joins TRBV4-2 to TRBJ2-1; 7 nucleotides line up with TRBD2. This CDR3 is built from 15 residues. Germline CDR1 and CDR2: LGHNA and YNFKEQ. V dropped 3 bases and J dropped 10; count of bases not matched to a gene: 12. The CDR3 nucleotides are TGTGCCAGCAGCCACGAACTAGCGACCTCAGGAGAGCAGTTCTTC. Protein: CASSHELATSGEQFF.

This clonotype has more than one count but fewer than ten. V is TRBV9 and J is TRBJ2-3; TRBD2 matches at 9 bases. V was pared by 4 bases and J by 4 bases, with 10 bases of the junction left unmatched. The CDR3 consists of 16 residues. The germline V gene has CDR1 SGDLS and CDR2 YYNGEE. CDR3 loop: CASSPGIAGDSDTQYF. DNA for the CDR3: TGTGCCAGCAGCCCCGGGATAGCGGGAGATTCAGATACGCAGTATTTT.

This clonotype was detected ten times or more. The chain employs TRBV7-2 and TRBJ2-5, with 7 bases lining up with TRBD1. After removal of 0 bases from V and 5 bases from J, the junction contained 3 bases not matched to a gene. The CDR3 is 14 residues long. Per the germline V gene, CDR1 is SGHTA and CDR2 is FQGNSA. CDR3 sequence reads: CASSLAPQGETQYF. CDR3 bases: TGTGCCAGCAGCTTAGCGCCACAGGGGGAGACCCAGTACTTC. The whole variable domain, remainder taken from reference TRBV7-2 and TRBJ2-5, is GAGVSQSPSNKVTEKGKDVELRCDPISGHTALYWYRQSLGQGLEFLIYFQGNSAPDKSGLPSDRFSAERTGGSVSTLTIQRTQQEDSAVYLCASSLAPQGETQYFGPGTRLLVL.

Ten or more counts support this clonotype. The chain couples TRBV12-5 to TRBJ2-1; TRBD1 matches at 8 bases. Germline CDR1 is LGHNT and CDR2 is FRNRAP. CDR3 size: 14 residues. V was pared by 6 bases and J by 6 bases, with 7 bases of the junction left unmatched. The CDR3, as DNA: TGTGCTAGTGGGGAACCGGGACAGGCCAATGAGCAGTTCTTC. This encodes CASGEPGQANEQFF.

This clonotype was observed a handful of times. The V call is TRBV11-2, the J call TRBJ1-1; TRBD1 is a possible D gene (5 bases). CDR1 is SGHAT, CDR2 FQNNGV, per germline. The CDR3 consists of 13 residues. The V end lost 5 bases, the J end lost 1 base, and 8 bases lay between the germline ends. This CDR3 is CASSRTSNTEAFF. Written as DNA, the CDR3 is TGTGCCAGCAGCCGGACATCGAACACTGAAGCTTTCTTT.

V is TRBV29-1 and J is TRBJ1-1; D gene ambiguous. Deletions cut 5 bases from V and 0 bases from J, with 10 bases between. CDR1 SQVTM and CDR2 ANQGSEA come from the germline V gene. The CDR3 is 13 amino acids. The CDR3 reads CSVNGVMNTEAFF. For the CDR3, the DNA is TGCAGCGTTAATGGTGTCATGAACACTGAAGCTTTCTTT.

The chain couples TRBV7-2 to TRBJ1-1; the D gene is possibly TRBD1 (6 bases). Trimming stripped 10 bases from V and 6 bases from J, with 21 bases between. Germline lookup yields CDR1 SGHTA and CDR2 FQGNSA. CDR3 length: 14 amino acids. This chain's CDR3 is CATHPPLQGSEAFF. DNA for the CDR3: TGTGCCACCCACCCCCCCTTACAGGGCTCTGAAGCTTTCTTT. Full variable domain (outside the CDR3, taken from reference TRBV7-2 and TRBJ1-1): GAGVSQSPSNKVTEKGKDVELRCDPISGHTALYWYRQSLGQGLEFLIYFQGNSAPDKSGLPSDRFSAERTGGSVSTLTIQRTQQEDSAVYLCATHPPLQGSEAFFGQGTRLTVV.

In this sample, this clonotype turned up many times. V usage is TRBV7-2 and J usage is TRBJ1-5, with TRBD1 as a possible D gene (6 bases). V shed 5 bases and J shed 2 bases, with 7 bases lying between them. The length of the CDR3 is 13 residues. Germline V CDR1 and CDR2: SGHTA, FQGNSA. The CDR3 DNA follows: TGTGCCAGCAGCAGACAGGGCAATCAGCCCCAGCATTTT. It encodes CASSRQGNQPQHF.

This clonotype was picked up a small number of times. CDR3 sequence: CASSESQGGINTIYF. Here the CDR3 DNA reads TGTGCCAGCAGTGAGAGTCAGGGGGGCATAAACACCATATATTTT. The genes are TRBV7-2 and TRBJ1-3, with 7 positions matching TRBD1. CDR3 length: 15 amino acids. From germline, CDR1 is SGHTA and CDR2 FQGNSA. J lost 6 bases, V lost 6 bases, and 11 bases had no gene match.

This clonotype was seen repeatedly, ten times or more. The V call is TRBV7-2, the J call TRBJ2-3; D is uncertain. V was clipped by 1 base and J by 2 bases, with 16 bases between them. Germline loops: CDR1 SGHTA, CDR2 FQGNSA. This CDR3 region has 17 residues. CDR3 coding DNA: TGTGCCAGCAGCTTAGTTTTCGGCCAGGCAGACACAGATACGCAGTATTTT. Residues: CASSLVFGQADTDTQYF.

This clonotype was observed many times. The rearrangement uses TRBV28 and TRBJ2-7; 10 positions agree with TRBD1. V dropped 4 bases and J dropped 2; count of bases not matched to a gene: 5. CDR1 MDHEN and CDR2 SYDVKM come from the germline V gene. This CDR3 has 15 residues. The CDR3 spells CASSSWDRGTYEQYF. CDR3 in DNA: TGTGCCAGCAGTTCCTGGGACAGGGGCACCTACGAGCAGTACTTC. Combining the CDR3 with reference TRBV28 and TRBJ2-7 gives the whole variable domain DVKVTQSSRYLVKRTGEKVFLECVQDMDHENMFWYRQDPGLGLRLIYFSYDVKMKEKGDIPEGYSVSREKKERFSLILESASTNQTSMYLCASSSWDRGTYEQYFGPGTRLTVT.

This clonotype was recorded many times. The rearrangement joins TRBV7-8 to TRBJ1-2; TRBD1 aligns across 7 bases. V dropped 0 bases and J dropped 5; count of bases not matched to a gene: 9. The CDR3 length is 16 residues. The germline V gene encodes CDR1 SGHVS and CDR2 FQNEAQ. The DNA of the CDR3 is TGTGCCAGCAGCTTAGCGGGGGCAGGGGGTTGGTATGGCTACACCTTC. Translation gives CASSLAGAGGWYGYTF.

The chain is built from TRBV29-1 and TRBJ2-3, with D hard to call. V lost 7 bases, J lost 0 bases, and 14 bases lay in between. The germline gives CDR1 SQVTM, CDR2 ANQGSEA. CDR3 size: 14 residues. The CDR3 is CSALLGGSTDTQYF. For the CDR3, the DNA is TGCAGCGCCCTTCTGGGCGGTAGCACAGATACGCAGTATTTT.

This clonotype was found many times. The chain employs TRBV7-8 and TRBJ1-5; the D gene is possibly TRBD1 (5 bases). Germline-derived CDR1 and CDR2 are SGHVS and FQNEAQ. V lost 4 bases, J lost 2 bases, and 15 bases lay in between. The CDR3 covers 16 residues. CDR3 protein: CASSSFQQAGNQPQHF. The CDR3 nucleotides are TGTGCCAGCAGCTCATTCCAACAGGCGGGCAATCAGCCCCAGCATTTT.

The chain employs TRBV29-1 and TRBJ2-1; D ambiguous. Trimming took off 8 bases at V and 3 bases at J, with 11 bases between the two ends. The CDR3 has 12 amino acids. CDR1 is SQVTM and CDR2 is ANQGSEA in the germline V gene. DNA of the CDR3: TGCAGCCAGTCGGGCGGCTACAATGAGCAGTTCTTC. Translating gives CSQSGGYNEQFF.

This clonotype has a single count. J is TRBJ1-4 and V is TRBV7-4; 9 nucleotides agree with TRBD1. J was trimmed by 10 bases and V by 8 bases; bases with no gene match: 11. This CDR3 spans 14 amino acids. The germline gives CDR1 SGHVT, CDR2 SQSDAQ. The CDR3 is CASSSGTGHVKLFF. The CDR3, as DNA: TGTGCCAGCTCTTCCGGGACAGGGCACGTAAAACTGTTTTTT.

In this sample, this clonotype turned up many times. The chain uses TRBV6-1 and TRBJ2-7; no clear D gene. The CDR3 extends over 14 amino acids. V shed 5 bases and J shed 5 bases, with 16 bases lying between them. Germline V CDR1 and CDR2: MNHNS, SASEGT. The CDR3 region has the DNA TGTGCCAGCAGTTTAACAGTGGATGGACACGAGCAGTACTTC. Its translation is CASSLTVDGHEQYF.

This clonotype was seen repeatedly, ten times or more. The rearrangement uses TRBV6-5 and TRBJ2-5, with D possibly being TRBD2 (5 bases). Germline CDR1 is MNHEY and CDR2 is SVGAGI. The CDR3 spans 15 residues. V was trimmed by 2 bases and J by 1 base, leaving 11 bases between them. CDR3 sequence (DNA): TGTGCCAGCAGTTACGAGGGAGACCTCCAAGAGACCCAGTACTTC. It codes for CASSYEGDLQETQYF.

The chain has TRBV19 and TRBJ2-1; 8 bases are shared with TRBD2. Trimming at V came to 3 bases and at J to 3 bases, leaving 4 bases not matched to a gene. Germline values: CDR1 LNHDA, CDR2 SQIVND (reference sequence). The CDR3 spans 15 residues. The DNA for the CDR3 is TGTGCCAGTAGTATTGGCAGCGGGAGCTACAATGAGCAGTTCTTC. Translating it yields CASSIGSGSYNEQFF.

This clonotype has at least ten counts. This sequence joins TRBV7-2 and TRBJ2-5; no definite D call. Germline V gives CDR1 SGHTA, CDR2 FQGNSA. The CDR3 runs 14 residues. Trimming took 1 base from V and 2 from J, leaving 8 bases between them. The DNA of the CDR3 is TGTGCCAGCAGCTTAGTGTCAAGTCAAGAGACCCAGTACTTC. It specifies CASSLVSSQETQYF.

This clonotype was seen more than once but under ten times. CDR3 loop: CSVDTGGGDTQYF. In nucleotides, the CDR3 is TGCAGCGTGGATACAGGGGGGGGGGATACGCAGTATTTT. This sequence joins TRBV29-1 and TRBJ2-3, with D tentatively TRBD1 (8 bases). CDR1 is SQVTM and CDR2 is ANQGSEA in the germline V gene. V was trimmed by 6 bases and J by 6 bases, leaving 16 bases between them. The CDR3 has 13 residues.

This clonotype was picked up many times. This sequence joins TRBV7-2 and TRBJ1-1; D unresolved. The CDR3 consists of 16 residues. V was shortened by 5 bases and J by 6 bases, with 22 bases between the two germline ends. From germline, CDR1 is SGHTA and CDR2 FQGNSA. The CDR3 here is CASSPSPQFFGAEAFF. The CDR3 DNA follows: TGTGCCAGCAGCCCGAGCCCACAATTCTTTGGCGCTGAAGCTTTCTTT.